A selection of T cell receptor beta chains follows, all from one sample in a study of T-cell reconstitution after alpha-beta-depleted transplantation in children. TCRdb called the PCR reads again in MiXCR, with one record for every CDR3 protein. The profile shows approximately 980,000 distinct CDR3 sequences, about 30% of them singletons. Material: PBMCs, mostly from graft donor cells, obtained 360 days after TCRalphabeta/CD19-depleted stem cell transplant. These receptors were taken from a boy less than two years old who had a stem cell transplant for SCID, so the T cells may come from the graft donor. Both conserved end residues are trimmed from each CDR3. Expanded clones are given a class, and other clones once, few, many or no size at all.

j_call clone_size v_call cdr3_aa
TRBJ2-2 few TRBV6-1 ASRTQGAFTGELF
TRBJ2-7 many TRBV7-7 ASSPGQGPGYEQY
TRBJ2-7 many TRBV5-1 ASSFTGDPSYEQY
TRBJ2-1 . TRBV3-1 ASSRMGGAYNEQF
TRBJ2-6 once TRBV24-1 ATSDPSTPGASVLT
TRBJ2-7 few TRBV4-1 ASSQDRVWDEQY
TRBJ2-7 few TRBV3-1 ASSQESGTYEQY
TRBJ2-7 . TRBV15 ATSREVGSGDEQY
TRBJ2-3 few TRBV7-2 ASSLGRITDTQY
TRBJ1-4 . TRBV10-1 ASSESGQGAEGEKLF
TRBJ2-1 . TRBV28 ASSFVGNNEQF
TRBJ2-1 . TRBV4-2 ASSQTFTESSYNEQF
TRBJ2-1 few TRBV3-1 ASSYTRGQGRYNEQF
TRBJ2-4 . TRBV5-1 ASSPGELAKNIQY
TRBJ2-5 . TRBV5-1 ASSTGLWTETQY
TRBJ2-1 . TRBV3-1 ASSPRTTSNEQF
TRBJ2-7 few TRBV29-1 SVELEGGTSGGVTPYEQY
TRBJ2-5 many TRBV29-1 SVRNVLVETQY
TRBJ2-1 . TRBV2 ASSQRGSGSEQF
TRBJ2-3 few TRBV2 ASSVMGFTDTQY
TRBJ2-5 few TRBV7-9 ASSPGQGTKETQY
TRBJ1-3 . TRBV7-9 ASSLAMVGNTIY
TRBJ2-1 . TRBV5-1 ASSANQGAYNEQF
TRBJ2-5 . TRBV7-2 ASSLSVGRAQETQY
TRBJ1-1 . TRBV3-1 ASSPPAGGAF
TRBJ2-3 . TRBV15 ATSFWGGITSTDTQY
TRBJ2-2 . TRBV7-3 ASSRQGTAGTGELF
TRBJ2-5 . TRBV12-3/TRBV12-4 ASSRLGGRQETQY
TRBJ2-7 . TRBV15 ATSPGTGAYEQY
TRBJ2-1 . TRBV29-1 SVDGAGTYNEQF